The entry below gives a single T cell receptor beta chain sequence along with its context. The data derive from a study of blood T cell repertoires in COVID-19. Per the original methods: Reference gene primer amplification yielded estimated nucleated cell counts. Data came from immunoSEQ multiplex PCR; TCRdb stores just in-frame clones and leaves some out. That table gives V, J and clone size, and the DNA gave D and trimming. Counted here are approximately 340,000 clones, around four fifths occurring once; the ten biggest clones make up approximately 3.1%. The CDR3 runs to 18 residues. Germline V CDR1 and CDR2: LGHDT, YNNKEL (reference sequence). V was clipped by 1 base and J by 7 bases; unmatched bases: 10.

This TCR was sampled from a man aged 25-40 years with active or convalescent COVID-19. The V call is TRBV3-1 (or the pseudogene TRBV3-2), the J call TRBJ2-1, with 13 positions matching TRBD2. Sample: peripheral blood. CDR3 sequence (DNA): TGTGCCAGCAGCCAAGTCGGACTAGCGGGAGTGAGGATGAATGAGCAGTTCTTC. Its protein product is CASSQVGLAGVRMNEQFF.